Below, 29 T cell receptor beta chains from the same sample are listed, as sequenced in a study of early T cells in non-severe SARS-CoV-2 infection. From the 5' RACE reads, TCRdb called clonotypes with MiXCR, one entry per CDR3 protein. This table has fewer than 65,000 distinct CDR3 sequences, roughly an eighth appearing once. The material sequenced was whole blood. Source of these receptors: an adult who was a healthcare worker with PCR-confirmed SARS-CoV-2 infection or an uninfected control (not recorded which).

Ten or more counts support this clonotype. J is TRBJ1-3 and V is TRBV5-1; the D is unclear. From germline, CDR1 is SGHRS and CDR2 YFSETQ. This CDR3 has 16 residues. V was clipped by 2 bases and J by 0 bases, with 12 bases between them. In DNA, the CDR3 is TGCGCCAGCAGCTTTGAGGGCATAGACTCTGGAAACACCATATATTTT. Amino acids: CASSFEGIDSGNTIYF.

V is TRBV12-3 or TRBV12-4 and J is TRBJ1-5, with D possibly TRBD1 on 5 matching bases. The CDR3 is 14 amino acids. The V and J ends lost 6 bases and 6 bases respectively, with 15 bases between them. The CDR3 sequence: CASSRRQSPQPQHF. As DNA, the CDR3 is TGTGCCAGCAGCCGTCGACAGTCTCCTCAGCCCCAGCATTTT.

The CDR3 nucleotides read TGCGCCAGCAGCTTGTCAGGGAAGAGCAATCAGCCCCAGCATTTT. It codes for CASSLSGKSNQPQHF. This chain joins TRBV5-1 and TRBJ1-5, with TRBD1 as a possible D gene (5 bases). This CDR3 region has 15 residues. CDR1 and CDR2 from the germline V gene are SGHRS and YFSETQ. Trimming pared 1 base from V and 1 base from J, leaving 9 bases between.

The chain carries TRBV10-2 and TRBJ2-1; D uncertain. CDR3 size: 15 residues. CDR1 and CDR2 (germline): WSHSY, SAAADI. V was pared by 3 bases and J by 0 bases, with 9 bases between. The CDR3 sequence is CASSEEVFSYNEQFF. CDR3 coding DNA: TGCGCCAGCAGTGAAGAGGTTTTCTCCTACAATGAGCAGTTCTTC.

This clonotype was seen only a few times. The V gene is TRBV5-5, the J gene TRBJ2-3; 8 bases line up with TRBD1. The CDR3 has 16 amino acids. Trimming at V came to 0 bases and at J to 0 bases, leaving 3 bases not matched to a gene. CDR1 SGHKS and CDR2 YYEKEE come from the germline V gene (reference sequence). DNA of the CDR3: TGTGCCAGCAGCTTGGTACAGGGGGGAAGCACAGATACGCAGTATTTT. Its translation: CASSLVQGGSTDTQYF.

In this sample, this clonotype turned up many times. The chain recombines TRBV2 with TRBJ1-5, with a tentative D call TRBD1 (6 bases). This CDR3 region has 12 residues. CDR1 and CDR2 from the germline V gene are SNHLY and FYNNEI. The V gene lost 4 bases and the J gene lost 11 bases, with 12 bases spanning the gap. Written as DNA, the CDR3 is TGTGCCAGCAGTGCAGGGGATCGGACCCAGCATTTT. Translating gives CASSAGDRTQHF.

This clonotype was detected a few times. The chain has TRBV4-1 and TRBJ1-2, with D possibly matching TRBD1 (6 bases). The V end lost 4 bases, the J end lost 8 bases, and 14 bases lay between the germline ends. The germline V gene has CDR1 MGHRA and CDR2 YSYEKL. The CDR3 has 13 amino acids. The CDR3 region is CASSRADSRGYTF. CDR3 coding DNA: TGCGCCAGCAGCCGAGCGGACAGTCGGGGCTACACCTTC.

The chain combines TRBV29-1 with TRBJ2-1, with D possibly TRBD2 on 6 matching bases. Germline assignment: CDR1 SQVTM and CDR2 ANQGSEA. Trimming removed 2 bases at V and 8 bases at J, with 22 bases between. The CDR3 has 16 amino acids. In DNA form, the CDR3 reads TGCAGCGTTGAAAGTCGCGCAGGGTTTTTAGCGGATGAGCAGTTCTTC. This gives the protein CSVESRAGFLADEQFF.

This clonotype was counted many times. The chain has TRBV6-5 and TRBJ1-1; D gene ambiguous. This CDR3 has 13 amino acids. V was trimmed by 11 bases and J by 6 bases, leaving 19 bases between them. The germline gives CDR1 MNHEY, CDR2 SVGAGI. The CDR3 region is CAVKLPGPAEAFF. CDR3 nucleotides: TGTGCCGTCAAACTGCCAGGCCCAGCTGAAGCTTTCTTT.

This clonotype was found a few times. The CDR3 spells CATGRLVNTEAFF. CDR3 coding DNA: TGTGCCACCGGTAGGCTGGTGAACACTGAAGCTTTCTTT. The V gene is TRBV15, the J gene TRBJ1-1, with D unclear. This CDR3 contains 13 residues. Between the trimmed V and J ends, which lost 8 bases and 0 bases, there was a span of 10 bases. CDR1 and CDR2 from the germline V gene are LNHNV and YYDKDF (reference sequence).

This clonotype turned up a few times. The gene calls are TRBV7-2 and TRBJ1-4, with D tentatively TRBD1 (5 bases). Trimming stripped 6 bases from V and 7 bases from J, with 15 bases between. The CDR3 is 14 residues long. CDR1 and CDR2 from the germline V gene are SGHTA and FQGNSA. Here the CDR3 reads CASSHGGGGEKLFF. The CDR3 region has the DNA TGTGCCAGCAGTCATGGGGGTGGCGGTGAAAAACTGTTTTTT.

In the case of this clonotype: The junction departs from the called germline gene at one end, perhaps through a read error. The rearrangement joins TRBV6-2 or TRBV6-3 to TRBJ2-2, with TRBD1 matching over 8 bases. Germline V lookup: CDR1 MNHEY, CDR2 SVGEGT. The CDR3 length is 16 residues. The CDR3 DNA is TGTGCCAGCAGTACCCCCGACAGGGGCGACACCCGGGAGCTGTTTTTT. It codes for CASSTPDRGDTRELFF.

This clonotype was recorded a few times. The CDR3 region is CASSLGLSQETQYF. Here the CDR3 DNA reads TGTGCCAGCAGCTTAGGACTAAGCCAAGAGACCCAGTACTTC. This chain connects TRBV7-9 to TRBJ2-5; D is perhaps TRBD2 (5 bases). V lost 1 base, J lost 1 base, and 7 bases lay in between. The CDR3 sequence is 14 residues long. Germline V gene data show CDR1 as SEHNR and CDR2 as FQNEAQ (reference sequence).

This clonotype showed up just a few times. V and J are TRBV5-5 and TRBJ1-2; weak D call: TRBD1 (6 bases). The germline V and J ends were trimmed by 4 bases and 3 bases, with 13 bases remaining between them. This CDR3 is 14 amino acids long. Germline V gene lookup returns CDR1 SGHKS and CDR2 YYEKEE (reference sequence). The CDR3, as DNA: TGTGCCAGCAGCCAAGGGGGGCTCGACTATGGCTACACCTTC. It yields the protein CASSQGGLDYGYTF.

This clonotype was recorded many times. The chain is built from TRBV5-5 and TRBJ2-1; D unclear. V gave up 5 bases and J gave up 3 bases, with 12 bases separating them. This CDR3 region has 14 residues. Per germline, CDR1 SGHKS and CDR2 YYEKEE (reference sequence). CDR3 nucleotide sequence: TGTGCCAGCAGATTCTTGACCTACTACAATGAGCAGTTCTTC. Translated: CASRFLTYYNEQFF.

This rearrangement joins TRBV9 to TRBJ2-1; D is undetermined. Germline loops: CDR1 SGDLS, CDR2 YYNGEE. V lost 1 base and J 4 bases, leaving 6 bases between the germline ends. The length of the CDR3 is 13 residues. The CDR3 nucleotides read TGTGCCAGCAGCGTATACGTTTACAATGAGCAGTTCTTC. It is translated as CASSVYVYNEQFF.

The chain has TRBV7-3 and TRBJ1-1, with D maybe TRBD1 (5 bases). With 6 bases removed from V and 10 bases from J, the gap between germline ends came to 21 bases. CDR1 SGHTA and CDR2 FQGTGA come from the germline V gene. The CDR3 has 14 amino acids. The CDR3 DNA sequence: TGTGCCAGCAGTTTAGGCCCATCAGGGTCCGCAGCTTTCTTT. This sequence encodes CASSLGPSGSAAFF.

There are many counts of this clonotype. This chain uses TRBV7-9 with TRBJ1-1; D might be TRBD1 (5 bases). V gave up 6 bases and J gave up 5 bases, with 13 bases separating them. Germline V lookup: CDR1 SEHNR, CDR2 FQNEAQ (reference sequence). The CDR3 covers 13 residues. This chain's CDR3 is CASRPEGVTEAFF. CDR3 nucleotide sequence: TGTGCCAGCAGGCCGGAAGGGGTTACTGAAGCTTTCTTT.

The V gene is TRBV5-1, the J gene TRBJ2-5; the D is unclear. Germline V gene lookup returns CDR1 SGHRS and CDR2 YFSETQ. The CDR3 is made up of 12 amino acids. V was shortened by 1 base and J by 1 base, with 2 bases between the two germline ends. CDR3 DNA: TGCGCCAGCAGCTTGCTCCAAGAGACCCAGTACTTC. Its protein product is CASSLLQETQYF.

This clonotype showed up many times. This chain uses TRBV7-9 with TRBJ2-3, with 8 bases matching TRBD2. This CDR3 region has 14 residues. V was pared by 5 bases and J by 4 bases, with 5 bases of the junction left unmatched. Germline V gene data show CDR1 as SEHNR and CDR2 as FQNEAQ (reference sequence). The CDR3 region has the DNA TGTGCCAGCAGCCGCGGACTAGCCCCAGATACGCAGTATTTT. This translates into CASSRGLAPDTQYF.

This chain links TRBV6-5 with TRBJ2-2, with D possibly TRBD1 on 5 matching bases. There are 13 residues in the CDR3. CDR1 and CDR2 (germline): MNHEY, SVGAGI. The germline V and J ends were trimmed by 8 bases and 3 bases, with 10 bases remaining between them. Here the CDR3 reads CASQGTHTGELFF. CDR3 in DNA: TGTGCCAGCCAGGGTACCCACACCGGGGAGCTGTTTTTT.

This clonotype was counted between two and nine times. The rearrangement uses TRBV2 and TRBJ2-7, with TRBD1 matching 8 bases. Germline CDR1 is SNHLY and CDR2 is FYNNEI. There are 15 residues in the CDR3. The trim removed 3 bases at V and 1 base at J, leaving 5 bases unmatched. DNA for the CDR3: TGTGCCAGCAGTGAGGCAGGGGGCGGTTCCTACGAGCAGTACTTC. Translating gives CASSEAGGGSYEQYF.

The chain couples TRBV6-6 to TRBJ1-2; maybe TRBD1 (6 bases). The CDR3 is 15 amino acids. Deletions cut 6 bases from V and 8 bases from J, with 22 bases between. CDR1 and CDR2 from the germline V gene are MNHNY and SVGAGI (reference sequence). The DNA of the CDR3 is TGTGCCAGCAGCTTGGGACAAACTAACTTCTACGGCTACACCTTC. Translated: CASSLGQTNFYGYTF.

This chain uses TRBV6-2 or TRBV6-3 with TRBJ2-5; D is undetermined. This CDR3 has 15 residues. Trimming shortened V by 0 bases and J by 4 bases, and 12 bases separated the two germline ends. Germline-derived CDR1 and CDR2 are MNHEY and SVGEGT. CDR3 sequence: CASSYSRTQGETQYF. For the CDR3, the DNA is TGTGCCAGCAGTTACTCGAGGACGCAAGGAGAGACCCAGTACTTC.

This clonotype was counted at least ten times. The gene calls are TRBV18 and TRBJ2-5; 8 bases match TRBD1. The V segment lost 2 bases and the J segment 3 bases; nucleotides outside the gene matches: 2. This CDR3 spans 14 amino acids. Germline V gene lookup returns CDR1 KGHSH and CDR2 LQKENI. DNA of the CDR3: TGTGCCAGCTCACCAAGGACAGGGAAAGAGACCCAGTACTTC. Translating gives CASSPRTGKETQYF.

This clonotype has only a few counts. The chain uses TRBV12-3 or TRBV12-4 and TRBJ2-1; TRBD1 is a possible D gene (6 bases). V lost 1 base and J lost 6, with 13 bases in between. This CDR3 is 15 amino acids long. CDR3 sequence: CASSLGDTETNEQFF. CDR3 sequence (DNA): TGTGCCAGCAGTTTAGGGGACACGGAAACCAATGAGCAGTTCTTC.

Comments on this clonotype: This clone may be a read error of a much larger clone one base away. The chain combines TRBV19 with TRBJ2-1; D uncertain. Trimming removed 0 bases from V and 9 bases from J, with 12 bases in between. Germline assignment: CDR1 LNHDA and CDR2 SQIVND (reference sequence). The CDR3 spans 14 residues. The CDR3 DNA reads as TGTGCCAGTAGTATAGATATTTCGCTCGGTGAGCAGTTCTTC. Its protein product is CASSIDISLGEQFF.

The chain employs TRBV29-1 and TRBJ1-5, with D possibly TRBD1 on 5 matching bases. Germline V gene lookup returns CDR1 SQVTM and CDR2 ANQGSEA. V lost 1 base and J lost 5, with 9 bases in between. The CDR3 runs to 13 residues. DNA of the CDR3: TGCAGCGTTGAAGGGAGGGGAGATCAGCCCCAGCATTTT. It encodes CSVEGRGDQPQHF.

Notes on this clonotype: One end of the junction varies from germline; a read error may be responsible. This rearrangement joins TRBV6-5 to TRBJ2-5, with 9 bases that match TRBD2. Per germline, CDR1 MNHEY and CDR2 SVGAGI. CDR3 length equals 17 residues. The CDR3 DNA is TGTGCCAGCAGATACTCGAAACTAGCGGGTCCCCAAGAGACCCAGTACTTC. Residues: CASRYSKLAGPQETQYF.